Listed below are T cell receptor beta chains from one sample, sequenced in a study of blood T cell repertoires in COVID-19. This table comes from immunoSEQ multiplex PCR, and its TCRdb copy is limited to in-frame clones, with some not included. This table holds hundreds of thousands of clones, more than 85% found once. The sample taken for sequencing was PBMCs or T cells enriched from blood (not recorded which). The receptors originated from a woman aged 60-75 years who had recovered from COVID-19. CDR3s include the opening cysteine and the closing phenylalanine or tryptophan. A D gene is named only where the DNA matches it firmly. Clone sizes are given selectively: once, few, many, or a class where the clone is expanded.

clone size,D gene,V gene,J gene,CDR3 protein,CDR3 DNA
once,TRBD2,TRBV5-1,TRBJ2-6,CASNSGGPSGANVLTF,TGCGCCAGTAATAGCGGGGGACCCTCTGGGGCCAACGTCCTGACTTTC
-,-,TRBV7-6,TRBJ2-3,CASSLSTDTQYF,TGTGCCAGCAGCCTTAGCACAGATACGCAGTATTTT
-,TRBD1,TRBV5-6,TRBJ1-4,CASSPRDSTNEKLFF,TGTGCCAGCAGCCCGAGGGACAGTACTAATGAAAAACTGTTTTTT
-,-,TRBV7-8,TRBJ2-1,CASSPAGQGRGDNEQFF,TGTGCCAGCAGCCCCGCGGGGCAGGGGAGGGGGGACAATGAGCAGTTCTTC
-,-,TRBV30,TRBJ1-5,CAWSVQGGQPQHF,TGTGCCTGGAGTGTGCAGGGAGGACAGCCCCAGCATTTT
-,-,TRBV7-2,TRBJ1-3,CASSFQFSGNTIYF,TGTGCCAGCAGCTTTCAGTTCTCTGGAAACACCATATATTTT
-,-,TRBV12-3/TRBV12-4,TRBJ1-2,CASSQRGGYGYTF,TGTGCCAGCAGCCAACGGGGGGGTTATGGCTACACCTTC
-,-,TRBV28,TRBJ2-7,CASIAAGGEQYF,TGTGCCAGCATAGCGGCAGGGGGGGAGCAGTACTTC
-,-,TRBV30,TRBJ2-2,CAWSVRGIANTGELFF,TGTGCCTGGAGTGTACGGGGAATCGCGAACACCGGGGAGCTGTTTTTT
-,TRBD1,TRBV7-9,TRBJ1-6,CASSRTGSGSPLHF,TGTGCCAGCAGCCGGACAGGGTCGGGTTCACCCCTCCACTTT
once,TRBD2,TRBV5-1,TRBJ2-1,CASSLASRGAYNEQFF,TGCGCCAGCAGCTTGGCCTCCCGGGGGGCCTACAATGAGCAGTTCTTC
-,-,TRBV21-1,TRBJ2-2,CASSKSLHRDRGTGELFF,TGTGCCAGCAGCAAATCCCTACACCGGGACAGGGGTACCGGGGAGCTGTTTTTT
-,TRBD2,TRBV27,TRBJ2-5,CASSHLRGGEETQYF,TGTGCCAGCAGCCACCTTCGCGGGGGGGAAGAGACCCAGTACTTC
-,-,TRBV3-1/TRBV3-2,TRBJ2-7,CASSQDLQRYSYEQYF,TGTGCCAGCAGCCAAGATTTGCAGCGTTACTCCTACGAGCAGTACTTC
-,TRBD1,TRBV12-5,TRBJ2-1,CASGPGTGHGGDNEQFF,TGTGCTAGTGGACCCGGGACAGGGCATGGAGGGGACAATGAGCAGTTCTTC
-,TRBD1,TRBV30,TRBJ2-2,CAWWGTANTGELFF,TGTGCCTGGTGGGGGACAGCCAACACCGGGGAGCTGTTTTTT
-,TRBD1,TRBV19,TRBJ1-1,CASSSDRDQTEAFF,TGTGCCAGTAGTTCCGACAGGGACCAAACTGAAGCTTTCTTT
-,-,TRBV19,TRBJ2-3,CASSSGLRAVDTQYF,TGTGCCAGTAGTTCGGGACTTAGGGCTGTGGATACGCAGTATTTT
-,TRBD1,TRBV10-3,TRBJ1-5,CAIQAGTGGNQPQHF,TGTGCCATCCAAGCCGGGACAGGGGGCAATCAGCCCCAGCATTTT
-,-,TRBV5-1,TRBJ1-2,CASSLGPGNYGYTF,TGCGCCAGCAGCTTGGGGCCAGGGAACTATGGCTACACCTTC
-,TRBD1,TRBV6-5,TRBJ1-4,CASSGTALQKLFF,TGTGCCAGCTCCGGGACAGCGCTGCAGAAACTGTTTTTT
-,TRBD1,TRBV10-3,TRBJ1-2,CAISESGRTGENYGVSYTF,TGTGCCATCAGTGAGTCTGGGCGGACAGGGGAAAACTATGGAGTGAGCTACACCTTC
-,-,TRBV30,TRBJ1-1,CAWDTGTPLGAFF,TGTGCCTGGGACACAGGAACCCCCCTGGGGGCTTTCTTT
-,-,TRBV5-5,TRBJ2-1,CASSLDSYNEQFF,TGTGCCAGCAGCTTGGACAGCTACAATGAGCAGTTCTTC
-,-,TRBV4-1,TRBJ2-3,CASSRGLFLGGVPSDTQYF,TGCGCCAGCAGCCGTGGGCTTTTCTTAGGGGGGGTCCCCTCAGATACGCAGTATTTT
-,TRBD2,TRBV29-1,TRBJ2-3,CSVPTSGGAWDTQYF,TGCAGCGTGCCGACTAGCGGGGGGGCCTGGGATACGCAGTATTTT
-,TRBD1,TRBV11-3,TRBJ2-3,CASSLGQGVFTDTQYF,TGTGCCAGCAGCTTGGGTCAGGGGGTGTTCACAGATACGCAGTATTTT
-,-,TRBV4-1,TRBJ2-1,CASSQVPGPEQFF,TGCGCCAGCAGCCAAGTACCTGGGCCTGAGCAGTTCTTC
-,-,TRBV6-5,TRBJ1-4,CASSLARGGNEKLFF,TGTGCCAGCAGTCTCGCAAGGGGGGGAAATGAAAAACTGTTTTTT
-,-,TRBV19,TRBJ2-3,CASSIADYTDTQYF,TGTGCCAGTAGTATAGCGGACTACACAGATACGCAGTATTTT
few,TRBD1,TRBV5-1,TRBJ1-3,CASSLAGTGNGNTIYF,TGCGCCAGCAGCTTGGCCGGGACAGGGAACGGAAACACCATATATTTT
-,TRBD1,TRBV10-2,TRBJ1-5,CASSEGQGNNQPQHF,TGCGCCAGCAGTGAGGGACAGGGAAACAATCAGCCCCAGCATTTT
-,TRBD1,TRBV19,TRBJ1-5,CASSTDRAVQPQHF,TGTGCCAGTAGCACGGACAGGGCGGTTCAGCCCCAGCATTTT
-,-,TRBV2,TRBJ2-1,CASSEVGGPSYNEQFF,TGTGCCAGCAGTGAAGTGGGGGGGCCCTCCTACAATGAGCAGTTCTTC
-,-,TRBV5-6,TRBJ1-3,CASSLRRSPSSGNTIYF,TGTGCCAGCAGCTTGAGGAGGTCCCCGAGCTCTGGAAACACCATATATTTT
-,-,TRBV5-8,TRBJ1-1,CASSLRLVGGNTEAFF,TGTGCCAGCAGCTTGAGGTTAGTAGGCGGGAACACTGAAGCTTTCTTT
-,-,TRBV18,TRBJ1-2,CASLPDVVGLNYGYTF,TGTGCCAGTCTACCGGATGTTGTGGGGCTCAACTATGGCTACACCTTC
-,-,TRBV9,TRBJ1-1,CASSRDMNTEAFF,TGTGCCAGCAGCCGCGACATGAACACTGAAGCTTTCTTT
-,TRBD2,TRBV7-9,TRBJ2-7,CASSLGSGGTYEQYF,TGTGCCAGCAGCTTAGGTAGCGGGGGAACCTACGAGCAGTACTTC
-,-,TRBV2,TRBJ1-1,CASSEARRREAFF,TGTGCCAGCAGTGAAGCTCGGCGGAGGGAAGCTTTCTTT
-,TRBD1,TRBV19,TRBJ2-2,CASSPHLWTGANTGELFF,TGTGCCAGTAGTCCCCACCTTTGGACAGGGGCTAACACCGGGGAGCTGTTTTTT
-,-,TRBV10-3,TRBJ2-7,CAISGPGSSFYEQYF,TGTGCCATCAGTGGGCCGGGGTCCAGTTTTTACGAGCAGTACTTC